A selection of T cell receptor beta chains follows, all from one sample in a study of CD8 T cells in ankylosing spondylitis. TCRdb recomputed calls from the 5' RACE reads with MiXCR, one row per CDR3 protein. The repertoire holds about 210,000 distinct CDR3 sequences, just under 7.5% seen once, with more than 13% in the top ten. The source material was blood, either unsorted or a sorted T cell fraction (not recorded which). These receptors were collected from a male donor with ankylosing spondylitis. Both conserved end residues are part of each CDR3. D genes are given only for firm matches. Expanded clones get a size class; other rows say once, few or many, or leave the size out.

j_gene | d_gene | v_gene | abundance | CDR3nt | CDR3aa
TRBJ1-2 | - | TRBV29-1 | - | TGCAGCGTTGATCCCCCCCGACGAGGGGACTATGGCTACACCTTC | CSVDPPRRGDYGYTF
TRBJ2-7 | TRBD2 | TRBV5-1 | many | TGCGCCAGCAGCCCGGGACTAGCGGGGGTCGAGCAGTACTTC | CASSPGLAGVEQYF
TRBJ2-1 | - | TRBV21-1 | many | TGTGCCAGCAAGCCCCAAGATGAGCAGTTCTTC | CASKPQDEQFF
TRBJ2-7 | - | TRBV12-3/TRBV12-4 | many | TGTGCCAGCAGTTTAGAGCGGCGGGCAAGCTACGAGCAGTACTTC | CASSLERRASYEQYF
TRBJ2-2 | - | TRBV7-6 | - | TGTGCCAGCAGCCGAACTAGGGCCGGGGAGCTGTTTTTT | CASSRTRAGELFF
TRBJ2-1 | TRBD1 | TRBV7-6 | - | TGTGCCAGCAGCTTAGCGCTACCGTCCCGGGACAGGACCCGTGAGCAGTTCTTC | CASSLALPSRDRTREQFF
TRBJ1-1 | - | TRBV6-2/TRBV6-3 | many | TGTGCCAGCAGTTACGGGGAGCGCACTGAAGCTTTCTTT | CASSYGERTEAFF
TRBJ2-1 | - | TRBV4-3 | many | TGCGCCAGCAGCCAAGATCCCGGGACCCCCAGTGAGCAGTTCTTC | CASSQDPGTPSEQFF
TRBJ2-1 | - | TRBV12-3/TRBV12-4 | few | TGTGCCAGCAGTTTAGGGACCTCGGTCAGGAATGAGCAGTTCTTC | CASSLGTSVRNEQFF
TRBJ1-2 | - | TRBV27 | few | TGTGCCAGCAGTTTTGGGGACCGACACTATGGCTACACCTTC | CASSFGDRHYGYTF
TRBJ2-1 | - | TRBV20-1 | many | TGCAGTGCTAGACAGGGGGGCGAAAATGAGCAGTTCTTC | CSARQGGENEQFF
TRBJ1-1 | - | TRBV29-1 | many | TGCAGCGTTGAAGTGAGGGGATCGGGCAACACTGAAGCTTTCTTT | CSVEVRGSGNTEAFF
TRBJ1-1 | - | TRBV4-1 | many | TGCGCCAGCAGCCAGGGTAGGGGGACTGAAGCTTTCTTT | CASSQGRGTEAFF
TRBJ2-7 | TRBD2 | TRBV3-1 | - | TGTGCCAGCTCCCTAACTTTAGGCGGGAGGTTTCACGAGCAGTACTTC | CASSLTLGGRFHEQYF
TRBJ2-3 | - | TRBV4-2 | many | TGTGCCAGCAGCCAAGTCGGCTTGAAAGCCCAAGATACGCAGTATTTT | CASSQVGLKAQDTQYF
TRBJ2-1 | - | TRBV7-9 | many | TGTGCCAGCAGCTTAGGGCGGAATCCATACAATGAGCAGTTCTTC | CASSLGRNPYNEQFF
TRBJ2-5 | TRBD2 | TRBV5-1 | few | TGCGCCAGCAGCTTGTTTACGCGGGAGGCCCAAGAGACCCAGTACTTC | CASSLFTREAQETQYF
TRBJ1-1 | - | TRBV12-3/TRBV12-4 | many | TGTGCCAGCACCATGGGGGGAGCTTTCTTT | CASTMGGAFF
TRBJ2-7 | - | TRBV7-2 | - | TGTGCCAGCAGCTTACCCGGGACTGGCTACGAGCAGTACTTC | CASSLPGTGYEQYF
TRBJ2-7 | TRBD1 | TRBV7-9 | - | TGTGCCAGCACCTTGGGACAGACGAACTACGAGCAGTACTTC | CASTLGQTNYEQYF
TRBJ2-1 | - | TRBV9 | few | TGTGCCAGCAGCGATCAAAGGGACGGTGGGGTGTACAATGAGCAGTTCTTC | CASSDQRDGGVYNEQFF
TRBJ1-5 | TRBD1 | TRBV6-1 | many | TGTGCCAGCAGTGAAGCTCGACAGGGGTCCCATTTT | CASSEARQGSHF
TRBJ2-2 | - | TRBV2 | - | TGTGCCAGCAGTGACGGAACGAACACCGGGGAGCTGTTTTTT | CASSDGTNTGELFF
TRBJ2-1 | TRBD2 | TRBV29-1 | many | TGCAGCGTCGAAGGGGGGGCGGGAGGTTCCGTAAATTACAATGAGCAGTTCTTC | CSVEGGAGGSVNYNEQFF
TRBJ2-7 | - | TRBV6-1 | - | TGTGCCAGCAGCTCCATCAACTCCGGGAGAGTTTACGAGCAGTACTTC | CASSSINSGRVYEQYF
TRBJ2-5 | - | TRBV7-8 | - | TGTGCCAGCAGCTTAGGTGTCGGGACTCCCGAGGAGACCCAGTACTTC | CASSLGVGTPEETQYF
TRBJ1-1 | TRBD1 | TRBV7-9 | - | TGTGCCAGCAGCGCGGGACAGGGGAACACTGAAGCTTTCTTT | CASSAGQGNTEAFF
TRBJ2-2 | - | TRBV7-2 | many | TGTGCCAGCAGCCCATCGCGAGGGCTCAACACCGGGGAGCTGTTTTTT | CASSPSRGLNTGELFF
TRBJ2-7 | TRBD2 | TRBV4-3 | many | TGCGCCAGCAGCCAAGTTAGCGGGAGCATTTCCGAGCAGTACTTC | CASSQVSGSISEQYF
TRBJ1-2 | TRBD1 | TRBV3-1 | many | TGTGCCAGCAGCCAGACAGGGACCTATGGCTACACCTTC | CASSQTGTYGYTF
TRBJ2-3 | - | TRBV11-2 | many | TGTGCCAGCAGCCCGGGACTGCCCAGCGGGGATACGCAGTATTTT | CASSPGLPSGDTQYF
TRBJ2-1 | - | TRBV4-3 | - | TGCGCCAGCAGCCAAGATCTAACTAGCCCCTGGGAGGATGAGTTCTTC | CASSQDLTSPWEDEFF
TRBJ2-2 | - | TRBV27 | - | TGTGCCAGCAGTTCCCTGCCCCTTCGGGAGCTGTTTTTT | CASSSLPLRELFF
TRBJ2-3 | TRBD2 | TRBV29-1 | few | TGCAGCGTTGAAGATAGCGGGAGAGGGGGGTTCGGTGATACGCAGTATTTT | CSVEDSGRGGFGDTQYF
TRBJ2-7 | TRBD1 | TRBV10-3 | many | TGTGCCATCAGTGAGAAGGGACAGGGAAACGAGCAGTACTTC | CAISEKGQGNEQYF
TRBJ1-2 | - | TRBV6-2/TRBV6-3 | few | TGTGCCAGCAGTTACTTCGGCCTGAACTATGGCTACACCTTC | CASSYFGLNYGYTF
TRBJ2-2 | TRBD1 | TRBV12-3/TRBV12-4 | - | TGTGCCAGCACCCCCCTGACAGGGCGGACCGGGGAGCTGTTTTTT | CASTPLTGRTGELFF
TRBJ2-2 | TRBD2 | TRBV29-1 | many | TGCAGCGTTTTCGGGACAGAAGAGGCGGGAGGGCCTTACACCGGGGAGCTGTTTTTT | CSVFGTEEAGGPYTGELFF
TRBJ2-3 | - | TRBV28 | few | TGTGCCAGCAGTGAAAGGGTTGACACAGATACGCAGTATTTT | CASSERVDTDTQYF
TRBJ1-1 | - | TRBV7-3 | many | TGTGCCAGCAGCTACAGGGTAGGAACTGACACTGAAGCTTTCTTT | CASSYRVGTDTEAFF
TRBJ2-1 | TRBD2 | TRBV7-9 | few | TGTGCCAGCAGCTTTACTAGCGCCTACAATGAGCAGTTCTTC | CASSFTSAYNEQFF
TRBJ2-7 | TRBD1 | TRBV20-1 | many | TGCAGTGCTAGATCGAGACAGGGGTCTCCCTACGAGCAGTACTTC | CSARSRQGSPYEQYF
TRBJ2-7 | TRBD2 | TRBV13 | - | TGTGCCAGCAGCAGAACCGGGACTAAGGGGCTCGAGCAGTACTTC | CASSRTGTKGLEQYF
TRBJ2-1 | TRBD2 | TRBV7-6 | many | TGTGCCAGCAGCTTAGTGGCTAGCGGGAGGAATGAGCAGTTCTTC | CASSLVASGRNEQFF
TRBJ1-2 | TRBD1 | TRBV5-1 | - | TGCGCCAGCAGCTTGGGTGTGGCAGGGGGCGATGGCTACACCTTC | CASSLGVAGGDGYTF
TRBJ2-1 | TRBD1 | TRBV27 | many | TGTGCCAGCAGTTTTCTGGGACAGTACAATGAGCAGTTCTTC | CASSFLGQYNEQFF
TRBJ2-1 | - | TRBV12-3/TRBV12-4 | many | TGTGCCACCCTCCCTTTGGGGGGCTCCTACAATGAGCAGTTCTTC | CATLPLGGSYNEQFF
TRBJ2-1 | TRBD2 | TRBV7-9 | few | TGTGCCAGCAGCCCGGTAGCGGGGAGCTCCTACAATGAGCAGTTCTTC | CASSPVAGSSYNEQFF
TRBJ1-2 | TRBD1 | TRBV9 | many | TGTGCCAGCAGCGTATCAGGGGGCGGTGGCTACACCTTC | CASSVSGGGGYTF
TRBJ2-7 | - | TRBV12-3/TRBV12-4 | - | TGTGCCAGCAGTTTAGCCAAGAATGAGCAGTACTTC | CASSLAKNEQYF
TRBJ2-1 | - | TRBV2 | many | TGTGCCAGCAGTGAAGTAGGCCCATCAATCCCCAATGAGCAGTTCTTC | CASSEVGPSIPNEQFF
TRBJ1-2 | - | TRBV9 | many | TGTGCCAGCAGCGGGACACCCTATGGCTACACCTTC | CASSGTPYGYTF
TRBJ2-7 | TRBD1 | TRBV5-1 | many | TGCGCCAGCAGCCTGGGGACAGGGATATCCTACGAGCAGTACTTC | CASSLGTGISYEQYF
TRBJ2-1 | - | TRBV30 | few | TGTGCCTGGAGTGTATCTCCGGATTACTACAATGAGCAGTTCTTC | CAWSVSPDYYNEQFF